Here is one TCR beta chain with its context. The entry originates in a study of shared clonotypes between healthy human individuals. The protocol was immunoSEQ multiplex PCR, while the TCRdb copy is restricted to in-frame clones and leaves out a portion. The sample lists about 2.3 million clones; just over 90% were seen once. Sequenced sample: naive CD4+ T cells from PBMCs. Subset here: CD45RA+ positively selected. The receptor's source is a man aged 18 to 30 in good health. Some clones in this sample may be carry-over from other donors' samples.

The CDR3 here is CASSQGQGRETEAFF. The CDR3 DNA is TGCGCCAGCAGCCAAGGACAGGGGCGGGAGACTGAAGCTTTCTTT. V gene TRBV4-3 combines with J gene TRBJ1-1, with TRBD1 identical over 8 bases. This CDR3 region has 15 residues. V shed 1 base and J 5 bases; nucleotides not matched to a gene: 6. The V gene's germline CDR1 is LGHNA and CDR2 YSLEER.